This T cell receptor (beta chain) was obtained from a study of T cell responses to AZD1222 COVID-19 vaccine. The data were produced by immunoSEQ multiplex PCR, yet TCRdb's version contains in-frame clones alone and is incomplete. The sample includes 50,000 or so clones, over 80% of them seen just once. General study results and limits: Rises in breadth and depth of Spike-specific TCRs came after two AZD1222 doses. Donors were mostly white British, more females; clonal diversity possibly underestimated.

The CDR3 runs 12 residues. The germline V gene has CDR1 KGHSH and CDR2 LQKENI. V lost 0 bases and J 7 bases, leaving 6 bases between the germline ends. In its sample, this clone was seen once. Its specificity is not known. Distinct nucleotide sequences in the sample also encode this CDR3. The specimen comprised peripheral blood, sampled on day 0 of AZD1222 vaccination. This rearrangement joins TRBV18 to TRBJ1-1; no firm D call. The source is an adult in good health. Here the CDR3 reads CASSPPDREAFF. Here the CDR3 DNA reads TGTGCCAGCTCACCACCGGACCGTGAAGCTTTCTTT.